These T cell receptor beta chains were read from a single sample in a study of cytomegalovirus exposure and HLA in healthy donors. TCRdb's copy holds only in-frame clones and misses some; the assay was immunoSEQ multiplex PCR. The sample lists roughly 120,000 clones, 79% occurring once. The sample taken for sequencing was PBMCs. The receptor set was obtained from a man aged 30 to 45 in good health and CMV-seropositive. Both conserved end residues are part of each CDR3. Fields, in order: V gene, clone size, D gene, J gene, CDR3 protein, CDR3 DNA. A D gene is named only where the DNA matches it firmly. Expanded clones are given a class, and other clones once, few, many or no size at all.

TRBV4-2	-	TRBD2	TRBJ2-7	CASSQAEAGTSAYEQYF	TGTGCCAGCAGCCAAGCGGAAGCCGGGACTAGTGCCTACGAGCAGTACTTC
TRBV7-2	-	TRBD1	TRBJ1-2	CASSLVGTGQHGYTF	TGTGCCAGCAGCTTAGTTGGGACAGGGCAGCATGGCTACACCTTC
TRBV29-1	-	-	TRBJ1-1	CSVKVETGEAFF	TGCAGCGTTAAAGTTGAGACAGGTGAAGCTTTCTTT
TRBV27	-	TRBD2	TRBJ2-5	CASSLKAGFGETQYF	TGTGCCAGCAGTTTAAAAGCGGGGTTCGGGGAGACCCAGTACTTC
TRBV7-6	few	-	TRBJ1-1	CASSFLVAGVMNTEAFF	TGTGCCAGCAGCTTCTTAGTTGCGGGGGTCATGAACACTGAAGCTTTCTTT
TRBV4-3	-	TRBD1	TRBJ1-6	CASSQGTGANSPLHF	TGCGCCAGCAGCCAAGGGACAGGGGCTAATTCACCCCTCCACTTT
TRBV10-3	-	TRBD1	TRBJ2-3	CAISEQGVDTQYF	TGTGCCATCAGTGAGCAGGGGGTAGATACGCAGTATTTT
TRBV7-6	-	TRBD2	TRBJ2-1	CASSLIRGSSYNEQFF	TGTGCCAGCAGCTTAATCCGCGGGAGCTCCTACAATGAGCAGTTCTTC
TRBV18	few	TRBD2	TRBJ2-1	CASSPPGSGRGNEQFF	TGTGCCAGCTCACCACCGGGTAGCGGGAGAGGTAATGAGCAGTTCTTC
TRBV5-1	-	TRBD2	TRBJ2-7	CASSRTGLAGMDEQYF	TGCGCCAGCAGCCGAACGGGACTAGCGGGGATGGACGAGCAGTACTTC
TRBV11-3	-	TRBD2	TRBJ2-4	CASSLSGWLAGGKNSQYF	TGTGCCAGCAGCTTATCCGGGTGGTTAGCGGGGGGTAAAAACAGTCAGTACTTC
TRBV9	once	TRBD2	TRBJ2-5	CASSVSSGEETQYF	TGTGCCAGCAGCGTATCTAGCGGAGAAGAGACCCAGTACTTC
TRBV2	-	TRBD1	TRBJ2-7	CASSEGDRGYF	TGTGCCAGCAGTGAGGGGGACAGGGGGTACTTC
TRBV10-1	once	-	TRBJ1-4	CASSEKCQAATNEKLFF	TGCGCCAGCAGTGAGAAGTGCCAGGCTGCAACTAATGAAAAACTGTTTTTT
TRBV11-2	-	-	TRBJ2-2	CASSTLEGVPLNTGELFF	TGTGCCAGCAGCACCTTAGAGGGGGTCCCGCTGAACACCGGGGAGCTGTTTTTT
TRBV2	-	-	TRBJ2-3	CASSEGLLDTQYF	TGTGCCAGCAGTGAGGGCCTGTTGGATACGCAGTATTTT
TRBV9	-	-	TRBJ1-4	CASSVRGANEKLFF	TGTGCCAGCAGCGTACGGGGGGCTAATGAAAAACTGTTTTTT
TRBV9	-	-	TRBJ1-4	CASSVSPNEKLFF	TGTGCCAGCAGCGTGAGCCCTAATGAAAAACTGTTTTTT
TRBV7-2	-	TRBD1	TRBJ2-5	CASSADRVSQETQYF	TGTGCCAGCAGCGCCGACAGGGTTAGTCAAGAGACCCAGTACTTC
TRBV5-6	-	-	TRBJ2-2	CASSASPGVAGELFF	TGTGCCAGCAGTGCCTCCCCAGGGGTTGCCGGGGAGCTGTTTTTT
TRBV25-1	-	TRBD1	TRBJ1-1	CASSDTRTGTNTEAFF	TGTGCCAGCAGTGATACACGGACAGGGACAAACACTGAAGCTTTCTTT
TRBV18	-	-	TRBJ2-3	CASSPITISGRTDTQYF	TGTGCCAGCTCACCAATAACGATTTCGGGTAGAACAGATACGCAGTATTTT
TRBV7-8	-	TRBD1	TRBJ2-2	CATRQGYTGELFF	TGTGCCACCAGACAGGGATACACCGGGGAGCTGTTTTTT
TRBV7-2	-	-	TRBJ1-2	CASSLTTYNYGYTF	TGTGCCAGCAGCTTGACAACTTATAACTATGGCTACACCTTC
TRBV7-9	-	-	TRBJ2-3	CSSSLFVGVLTDTQYF	TGTTCCAGCAGCTTATTCGTGGGCGTACTCACAGATACGCAGTATTTT
TRBV10-3	-	-	TRBJ1-5	CGGPYSNQPQHF	TGTGGGGGGCCCTATAGCAATCAGCCCCAGCATTTT
TRBV15	-	TRBD2	TRBJ2-1	CATSRGSGPGGGSEQFF	TGTGCCACCAGCAGAGGTTCCGGGCCGGGAGGGGGGAGTGAGCAGTTCTTC
TRBV15	-	TRBD2	TRBJ2-1	CATSRASAGGYEQFF	TGTGCCACCAGCAGAGCTAGCGCGGGGGGTTATGAGCAGTTCTTC
TRBV19	-	-	TRBJ2-3	CASSSSTRVVADTQYF	TGTGCCAGTAGTTCCTCAACTAGAGTCGTGGCAGATACGCAGTATTTT
TRBV11-3	-	-	TRBJ1-4	CASSPIPGINEKLFF	TGTGCCAGCAGCCCGATTCCGGGGATTAATGAAAAACTGTTTTTT
TRBV5-1	-	TRBD2	TRBJ2-1	CASSFWRGSTSGTTDNEQFF	TGCGCCAGCAGCTTTTGGAGGGGCTCGACTAGCGGGACAACTGACAATGAGCAGTTCTTC
TRBV27	-	TRBD1	TRBJ2-7	CASSPSQGEYSYEQYF	TGTGCCAGCAGTCCATCACAGGGGGAGTACTCCTACGAGCAGTACTTC
TRBV7-2	-	TRBD2	TRBJ2-3	CASSLVGWEREKRTDTQYF	TGTGCCAGCAGCTTAGTGGGTTGGGAGCGGGAGAAAAGGACAGATACGCAGTATTTT
TRBV5-1	once	TRBD2	TRBJ2-4	CASSLGGGGKNIQYF	TGCGCCAGCAGCTTGGGAGGCGGGGGTAAAAACATTCAGTACTTC
TRBV19	few	-	TRBJ1-5	CASRQKLYSNQPQHF	TGTGCCAGTAGACAGAAACTCTATAGCAATCAGCCCCAGCATTTT
TRBV2	-	TRBD1	TRBJ2-7	CASSADRGRSYEQYF	TGTGCCAGCAGTGCGGACAGGGGGCGCAGCTACGAGCAGTACTTC
TRBV27	-	TRBD2	TRBJ2-1	CASSSAGGPSYNEQFF	TGTGCCAGCAGTTCCGCGGGGGGGCCCTCCTACAATGAGCAGTTCTTC
TRBV4-1	-	-	TRBJ2-3	CASSQDLPGLAPSTDTQYF	TGCGCCAGCAGCCAAGATTTACCGGGCCTAGCGCCGAGCACAGATACGCAGTATTTT
TRBV28	-	-	TRBJ2-7	CASSPGSKQYF	TGTGCCAGCAGCCCGGGGAGCAAGCAGTACTTC
TRBV19	few	TRBD2	TRBJ2-7	CASRPLAGDEQYF	TGTGCCAGTAGGCCACTAGCGGGGGATGAGCAGTACTTC
TRBV28	-	-	TRBJ2-7	CASIATTGHYEQYF	TGTGCCAGCATCGCGACGACAGGACACTACGAGCAGTACTTC
TRBV27	-	-	TRBJ1-4	CASSLGPGGSAEKLFF	TGTGCCAGCAGTTTAGGACCGGGGGGTTCGGCTGAAAAACTGTTTTTT
TRBV7-2	-	-	TRBJ2-7	CASSKRGGAGTGEQYF	TGTGCCAGCAGCAAGAGGGGGGGGGCAGGAACCGGCGAGCAGTACTTC
TRBV6-6	-	TRBD1	TRBJ2-1	CASSQGGYNEQFF	TGTGCCAGTTCACAGGGGGGCTACAATGAGCAGTTCTTC
TRBV7-3	-	TRBD2	TRBJ2-3	CASSFSGGADTQYF	TGTGCCAGCAGCTTTAGCGGGGGGGCAGATACGCAGTATTTT